This T cell receptor beta chain was documented in a study of Graves' ophthalmopathy and Graves' hyperthyroidism. Study observations and caveats: Blood also harbored most expanded thyroid clonotypes above 0.001 frequency.

Note on this clonotype: Its antigen is as yet unknown.

V shed 0 bases, J shed 7 bases, and the junction held 12 bases outside the gene matches. The germline V gene has CDR1 ENHRY and CDR2 SYGVKD. The CDR3 runs 17 residues. For repertoire sequencing, the TCR beta CDR3 regions were amplified from RNA transcripts. HTBI-primed RT-PCR formed the first round, and a multiplex PCR formed the second. Each CDR3 protein is one row after TCRdb ran MiXCR on the multiplex PCR reads. The sample consists of hundreds of thousands of distinct CDR3 sequences, about 38% of them appearing once. Ophthalmopathy in the donors was of moderate-to-severe activity, with CAS ≥3, NOSPECS ≥4 and duration under 3 months.

The material sequenced was peripheral blood. The gene calls are TRBV10-3 and TRBJ1-1; 9 bases match TRBD1. The clonotype originates from an adult man with Graves' ophthalmopathy. The CDR3 DNA is TGTGCCATCAGTGAGTCCTTAGCGCAACAGGGGGCGAGTGAAGCTTTCTTT. Amino acids: CAISESLAQQGASEAFF.